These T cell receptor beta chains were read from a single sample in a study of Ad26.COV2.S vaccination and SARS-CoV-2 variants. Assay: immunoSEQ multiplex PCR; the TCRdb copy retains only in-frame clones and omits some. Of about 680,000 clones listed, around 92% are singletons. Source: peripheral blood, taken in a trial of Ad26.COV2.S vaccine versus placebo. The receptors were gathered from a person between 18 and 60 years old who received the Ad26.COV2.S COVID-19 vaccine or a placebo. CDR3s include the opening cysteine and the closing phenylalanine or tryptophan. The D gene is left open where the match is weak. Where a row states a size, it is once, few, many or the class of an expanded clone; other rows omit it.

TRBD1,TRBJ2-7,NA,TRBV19,CASSIDPGQGPYEQYF,TGTGCCAGTAGTATAGATCCGGGACAGGGTCCCTACGAGCAGTACTTC
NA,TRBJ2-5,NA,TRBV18,CASSPNSWETQYF,TGTGCCAGCTCACCAAATTCGTGGGAGACCCAGTACTTC
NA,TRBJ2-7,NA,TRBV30,CAWREPWGFYEQYF,TGTGCCTGGCGAGAGCCCTGGGGGTTTTACGAGCAGTACTTC
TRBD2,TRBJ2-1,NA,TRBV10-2,CASSASGFNEQFF,TGCGCCAGCAGTGCTAGCGGGTTTAATGAGCAGTTCTTC
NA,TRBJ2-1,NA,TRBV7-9,CASSLFSSYNEQFF,TGTGCCAGCAGCTTATTCAGCTCCTACAATGAGCAGTTCTTC
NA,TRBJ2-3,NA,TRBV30,CAWSVGGQTDTQYF,TGTGCCTGGAGTGTGGGGGGGCAAACAGATACGCAGTATTTT
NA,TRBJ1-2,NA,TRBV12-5,CASGSTRGSYGYTF,TGTGCTAGTGGTTCGACCAGGGGAAGCTATGGCTACACCTTC
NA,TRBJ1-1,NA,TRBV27,CASSSHSGAPEAFF,TGTGCCAGCAGTTCCCACTCCGGGGCACCTGAAGCTTTCTTT
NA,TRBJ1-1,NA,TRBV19,CASSIYTWGRNTEAFF,TGTGCCAGTAGTATATACACCTGGGGGAGGAACACTGAAGCTTTCTTT
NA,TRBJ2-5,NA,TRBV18,CASSPDSLGTQYF,TGTGCCAGCTCACCTGACTCCCTTGGGACCCAGTACTTC
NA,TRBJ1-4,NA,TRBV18,CASSRDTVEKLFF,TGTGCCAGCTCACGGGACACGGTTGAAAAACTGTTTTTT
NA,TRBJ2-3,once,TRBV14,CASSQVGVSRAGDTQYF,TGTGCCAGCAGCCAAGTGGGGGTGAGCAGGGCGGGAGATACGCAGTATTTT
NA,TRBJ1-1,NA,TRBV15,CATSRDQAAAEAFF,TGTGCCACCAGCAGAGATCAGGCGGCAGCTGAAGCTTTCTTT
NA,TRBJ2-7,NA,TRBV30,CAFSSGRYEQYF,TGTGCCTTTTCCTCCGGCAGGTACGAGCAGTACTTC
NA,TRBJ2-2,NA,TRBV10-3,CAIKDYLTGELFF,TGTGCCATCAAGGACTACCTCACCGGGGAGCTGTTTTTT
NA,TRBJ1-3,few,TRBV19,CASSIDFGAGNTIYF,TGTGCCAGTAGTATAGATTTCGGCGCTGGAAACACCATATATTTT
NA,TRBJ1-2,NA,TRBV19,CASSTPRGYGYTF,TGTGCCAGTAGTACCCCACGGGGCTATGGCTACACCTTC
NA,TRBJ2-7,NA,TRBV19,CASSAGPWLYEQYF,TGTGCCAGTAGTGCCGGTCCGTGGTTATACGAGCAGTACTTC
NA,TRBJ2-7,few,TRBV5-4,CASSADYSYEQYF,TGTGCCAGCAGCGCTGACTACTCCTACGAGCAGTACTTC
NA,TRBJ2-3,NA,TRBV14,CASSQDFNRDTQYF,TGTGCCAGCAGCCAAGATTTCAATCGAGATACGCAGTATTTT
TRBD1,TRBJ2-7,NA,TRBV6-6,CASSYSTGGLVYEQYF,TGTGCCAGCAGTTACTCGACAGGGGGGCTGGTATACGAGCAGTACTTC
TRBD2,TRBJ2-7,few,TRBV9,CASSVDPSGGFYEQYF,TGTGCCAGCAGCGTAGACCCTAGCGGGGGATTCTACGAGCAGTACTTC
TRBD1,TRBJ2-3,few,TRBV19,CASSSHPGQGADTQYF,TGTGCCAGTAGCAGTCATCCGGGACAGGGAGCAGATACGCAGTATTTT
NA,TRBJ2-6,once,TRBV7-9,CASSFGSGANVLTF,TGTGCCAGCAGCTTTGGGTCTGGGGCCAACGTCCTGACTTTC
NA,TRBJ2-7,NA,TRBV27,CASSPRGHTYEQYF,TGTGCCAGCAGTCCAAGGGGACATACCTACGAGCAGTACTTC
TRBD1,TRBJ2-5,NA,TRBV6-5,CASSRQGRETQYF,TGTGCCAGCAGTCGACAGGGGCGAGAGACCCAGTACTTC
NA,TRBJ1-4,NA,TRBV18,CASSPRQVLDEKLFF,TGTGCCAGCTCACCACGGCAGGTATTGGATGAAAAACTGTTTTTT
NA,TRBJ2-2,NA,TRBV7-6,CASSLEAVTGELFF,TGTGCCAGCAGCTTAGAGGCTGTCACCGGGGAGCTGTTTTTT
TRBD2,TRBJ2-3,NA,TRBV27,CASSAGTSGRAQDTQYF,TGTGCCAGCAGTGCGGGGACTAGCGGGAGGGCTCAAGATACGCAGTATTTT
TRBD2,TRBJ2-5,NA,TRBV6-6,CASSPPLAGAKETQYF,TGTGCCAGCAGCCCACCGCTAGCGGGGGCTAAAGAGACCCAGTACTTC
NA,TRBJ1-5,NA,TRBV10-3,CAISPAYGGNQPQHF,TGTGCCATCAGTCCCGCGTACGGGGGCAATCAGCCCCAGCATTTT
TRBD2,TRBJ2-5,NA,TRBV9,CASSRGVAGGPETQYF,TGTGCCAGCAGCCGCGGGGTAGCGGGGGGGCCGGAGACCCAGTACTTC
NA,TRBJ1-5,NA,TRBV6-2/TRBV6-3,CASSYLGGLGNQPQHF,TGTGCCAGCAGTTACTTGGGGGGGCTTGGCAATCAGCCCCAGCATTTT
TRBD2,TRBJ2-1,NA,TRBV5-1,CASSLGLAGVNEQFF,TGCGCCAGCAGCTTGGGTCTAGCGGGAGTGAATGAGCAGTTCTTC
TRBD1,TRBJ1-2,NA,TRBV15,CATSRDLDRGRLYGYTF,TGTGCCACCAGCAGAGATTTGGACAGGGGGCGGCTGTATGGCTACACCTTC
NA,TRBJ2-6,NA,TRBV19,CASRPLAGANVLTF,TGTGCCAGTAGACCTCTCGCCGGGGCCAACGTCCTGACTTTC
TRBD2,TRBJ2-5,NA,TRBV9,CASSVRGGRGETQYF,TGTGCCAGCAGCGTCCGTGGAGGGAGGGGAGAGACCCAGTACTTC
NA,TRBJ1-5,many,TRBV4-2,CASSRSWTADQPQHF,TGTGCCAGCAGCCGTAGTTGGACAGCCGATCAGCCCCAGCATTTT
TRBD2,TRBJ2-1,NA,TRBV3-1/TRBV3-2,CASSPTSAGGYNEQFF,TGTGCCAGCAGCCCCACTTCAGCGGGAGGCTACAATGAGCAGTTCTTC
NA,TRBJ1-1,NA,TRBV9,CASRGWEGLQGEAFF,TGTGCCAGCAGGGGCTGGGAGGGGTTACAAGGTGAAGCTTTCTTT
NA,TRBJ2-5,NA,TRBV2,CASRGRGETQYF,TGTGCCAGCAGGGGGAGAGGAGAGACCCAGTACTTC
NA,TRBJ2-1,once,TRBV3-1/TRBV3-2,CASSRNYAVGEQFF,TGTGCCAGCAGCCGAAATTACGCGGTTGGGGAGCAGTTCTTC
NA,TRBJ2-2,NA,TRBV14,CASSQGAGELFF,TGTGCCAGCAGCCAAGGGGCCGGGGAGCTGTTTTTT
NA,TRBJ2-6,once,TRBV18,CASSNTSGANVLTF,TGTGCCAGCTCAAACACCTCTGGGGCCAACGTCCTGACTTTC
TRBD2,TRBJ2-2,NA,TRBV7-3,CASSLIGGGDTGELFF,TGTGCCAGCAGCTTGATAGGCGGGGGTGACACCGGGGAGCTGTTTTTT
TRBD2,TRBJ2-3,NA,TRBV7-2,CASSESGRAADTQYF,TGTGCCAGCAGCGAAAGCGGGAGAGCGGCAGATACGCAGTATTTT
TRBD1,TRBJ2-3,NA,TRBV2,CATRQGSTDTQYF,TGTGCCACTAGACAGGGGAGCACAGATACGCAGTATTTT
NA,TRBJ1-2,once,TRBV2,CASSEFGTF,TGTGCCAGCAGTGAATTTGGGACCTTC
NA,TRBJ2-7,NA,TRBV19,CASSIDRGDYEQYF,TGTGCCAGTAGTATAGATCGCGGCGACTACGAGCAGTACTTC
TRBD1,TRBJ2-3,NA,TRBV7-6,CASSLGLTGDTSTDTQYF,TGTGCCAGCAGCTTAGGATTGACAGGGGATACTAGCACAGATACGCAGTATTTT
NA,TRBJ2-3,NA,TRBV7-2,CASSSGSGYTDTQYF,TGTGCCAGCAGCTCCGGGTCGGGGTACACAGATACGCAGTATTTT
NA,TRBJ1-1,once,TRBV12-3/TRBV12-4,CASSFSLNTEAFF,TGTGCCAGCAGTTTTTCCCTGAACACTGAAGCTTTCTTT
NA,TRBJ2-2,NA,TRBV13,CASTPRPRNSGELFF,TGTGCCAGCACCCCGCGACCCCGGAACTCCGGGGAGCTGTTTTTT